This TCR beta chain was identified during a study of blood T cell repertoires in COVID-19. In the authors' workflow: Scientists estimated how many nucleated cells there were by amplifying reference gene primers. Generated by immunoSEQ multiplex PCR, the TCRdb table keeps only in-frame clones and is missing some. V, J and clone size derive from that table, while D and trimming were established from the DNA sequence. The sample contains fewer than 55,000 clones, roughly four fifths of which appear only once. Material for sequencing was peripheral blood. The receptor was isolated from a woman of 80 years or more with COVID-19, enrolled during active disease.

CDR3 residues: CASSHTSGRHEQYF. Here the CDR3 DNA reads TGTGCCAGCAGTCATACTAGCGGTAGGCACGAGCAGTACTTC. The chain has TRBV28 and TRBJ2-7, with 8 positions matching TRBD2. The CDR3 length is 14 residues. Germline loops: CDR1 MDHEN, CDR2 SYDVKM. The J segment lost 5 bases and the V segment lost 5 bases, leaving 8 bases of the junction unmatched.